This TCR beta chain was recorded in a study of T-cell memory formation after mild COVID-19. For the study at large: Largely, the TCR clusters proved donor specific.

Study results and limitations: Second-wave clones reaching peak frequency on day 37 lacked confirmed SARS-CoV-2 specificity. Clones contracting across day 15 to 85 had a balanced CD4/CD8 profile; later expanding clones leaned CD4+.

In TCRdb, the 5' RACE reads were re-called with MiXCR into one record per CDR3 protein. The sample holds under 300,000 distinct CDR3 sequences, about 15% seen once. This clonotype was seen ten or more times. Antigen unknown. V shed 3 bases, J shed 0 bases, and the junction held 14 bases outside the gene matches. The CDR3 contains 19 residues. Germline lookup yields CDR1 SGHAT and CDR2 FQNNGV. The specimen was PBMCs or a T cell subset sorted from them (not recorded which). This TCR derives from a man aged 18 to 29 who had mild COVID-19 (a few samples of this study predate the infection). Cell type and time point are not known. This chain links TRBV11-2 with TRBJ2-1; 7 bases agree with TRBD1. CDR3 bases: TGTGCCAGCAGCTTGAGGACGGTGGCAGGGGGAAGCTCCTACAATGAGCAGTTCTTC. This codes for CASSLRTVAGGSSYNEQFF.